These T cell receptor beta chains were read from a single sample in a study of radiation and T cells in renal cell carcinoma. TCRdb's table, derived via immunoSEQ multiplex PCR, lists solely in-frame clones and lacks some. The sample records some 50,000 clones, roughly four fifths being singletons. The sequencing used blood, collected from a patient whose treatment included radiotherapy and nephrectomy. The origin of the receptors is a woman aged 65 to 85 with renal cell carcinoma. The CDR3 runs from the conserved cysteine through the conserved F or W. A D gene is named only where the DNA matches it firmly. The size entry is marked missing in some rows and otherwise reads once, few, many or a size class.

TRBV10-3	once	-	TRBJ2-3	CAIASQEPTQYF	TGTGCCATCGCCTCCCAGGAACCAACGCAGTATTTT
TRBV2	few	-	TRBJ1-1	CASSNSRNTEAFF	TGTGCCAGCAGCAACAGTAGAAACACTGAAGCTTTCTTT
TRBV5-1	-	-	TRBJ1-4	CASSLVAGLEGKLFF	TGCGCCAGCAGCTTAGTTGCTGGCCTGGAGGGGAAACTGTTTTTT
TRBV4-1	-	TRBD1	TRBJ1-2	CASSPGSGTGNYGYTF	TGCGCCAGCAGCCCTGGATCCGGGACAGGGAACTATGGCTACACCTTC
TRBV5-4	few	-	TRBJ1-1	CASRLTANTEAFF	TGTGCCAGCAGACTGACAGCGAACACTGAAGCTTTCTTT
TRBV19	-	-	TRBJ2-7	CASSPRGDGSYYEQYF	TGTGCCAGTAGTCCAAGGGGGGACGGGTCTTACTACGAGCAGTACTTC
TRBV5-6	-	TRBD2	TRBJ2-7	CASNVAGQSYEQYF	TGTGCCAGCAACGTAGCGGGACAATCCTACGAGCAGTACTTC
TRBV10-2	few	-	TRBJ1-5	CASSDDSSNQPQHF	TGCGCCAGCAGTGACGACAGTTCTAATCAGCCCCAGCATTTT
TRBV7-2	once	-	TRBJ2-3	CASSPLGGGLTDTQYF	TGTGCCAGCAGCCCCCTAGGTGGCGGACTCACAGATACGCAGTATTTT
TRBV5-6	-	-	TRBJ1-2	CASSNSDASYYGYTF	TGTGCCAGCAGCAACTCGGACGCGTCCTACTATGGCTACACCTTC
TRBV30	-	-	TRBJ1-6	CAWSVIGSPLHF	TGTGCCTGGAGTGTAATTGGTTCACCCCTCCACTTT
TRBV6-5	-	-	TRBJ2-5	CASSYSLGPGETQYF	TGTGCCAGCAGTTACTCACTAGGGCCTGGGGAGACCCAGTACTTC